This T cell receptor beta chain was sequenced during a study of human T cells and chemical hapten exposure. The overall study: Weekly scalp doses of diphenylcyclopropenone were given to patients during the approximately 25-week study. TCR yield per sample varied, mainly due to pooled library volumes.

Broader study findings: DPC sensitization did not alter TCRs above 1 in 1000 frequency.

TCRdb fed the RACE reads into MiXCR, producing one record per CDR3 protein. The data show 190,000 or so distinct CDR3 sequences, 24% seen once. The time point denotes: patch test 3, about 24 weeks after DPC sensitization. Described treatment: therapeutic diphenylcyclopropenone sensitization with weekly scalp DPC. Investigators collected blood before applying each patch test. Looked up from germline, CDR1 is SQVTM and CDR2 is ANQGSEA. J lost 5 bases, V lost 1 base, and 9 bases had no gene match. The CDR3 length is 15 residues. To note about this clonotype: Its antigen is unknown.

This receptor was taken from a woman aged 35 to 49 with alopecia areata. Some clones in this sample may be carry-over from other donors' samples. V and J are TRBV29-1 and TRBJ1-2; 8 positions match TRBD1. This material consisted of whole blood, taken in connection with sensitization to the hapten diphenylcyclopropenone (DPC). The CDR3 coding sequence is TGCAGCGTTGAAGCCCGTGGGACAGGCGTGTATGGCTACACCTTC. Encoded protein: CSVEARGTGVYGYTF.